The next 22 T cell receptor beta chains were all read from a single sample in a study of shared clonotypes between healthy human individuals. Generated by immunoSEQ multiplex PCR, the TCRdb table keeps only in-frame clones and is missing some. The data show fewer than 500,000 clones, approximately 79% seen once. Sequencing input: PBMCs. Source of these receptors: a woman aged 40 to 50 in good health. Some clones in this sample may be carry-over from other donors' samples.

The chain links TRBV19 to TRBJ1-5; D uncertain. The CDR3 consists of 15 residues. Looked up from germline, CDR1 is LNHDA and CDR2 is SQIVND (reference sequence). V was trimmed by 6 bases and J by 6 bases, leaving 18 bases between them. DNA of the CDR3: TGTGCCAGTAGCCCCCCCGAGACGATCCGTCAGCCCCAGCATTTT. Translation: CASSPPETIRQPQHF.

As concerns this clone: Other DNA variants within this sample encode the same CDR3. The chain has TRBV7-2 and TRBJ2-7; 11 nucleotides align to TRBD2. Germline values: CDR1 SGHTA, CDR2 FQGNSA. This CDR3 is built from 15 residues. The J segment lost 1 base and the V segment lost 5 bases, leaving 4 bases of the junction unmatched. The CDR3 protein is CASSLGTSGSYEQYF. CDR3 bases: TGTGCCAGCAGCCTAGGGACTAGCGGATCCTACGAGCAGTACTTC.

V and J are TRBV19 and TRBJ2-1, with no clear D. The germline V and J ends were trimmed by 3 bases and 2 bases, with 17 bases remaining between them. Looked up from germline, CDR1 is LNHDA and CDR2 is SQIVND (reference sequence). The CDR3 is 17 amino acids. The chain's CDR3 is CASSMFSRPVAYNEQFF. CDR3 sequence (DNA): TGTGCCAGTAGTATGTTCTCGCGGCCGGTCGCCTACAATGAGCAGTTCTTC.

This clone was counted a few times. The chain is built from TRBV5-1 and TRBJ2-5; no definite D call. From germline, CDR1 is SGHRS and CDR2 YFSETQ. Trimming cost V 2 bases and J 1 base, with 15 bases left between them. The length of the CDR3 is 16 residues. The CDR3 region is CASSFRRTPTQETQYF. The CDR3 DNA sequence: TGCGCCAGCAGCTTTCGTCGGACCCCCACCCAAGAGACCCAGTACTTC.

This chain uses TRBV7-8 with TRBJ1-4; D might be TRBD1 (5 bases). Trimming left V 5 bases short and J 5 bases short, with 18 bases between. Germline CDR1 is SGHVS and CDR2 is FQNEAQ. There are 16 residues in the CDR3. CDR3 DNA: TGTGCCAGCAGCCTCACCGGGGGGACGGGGAATGAAAAACTGTTTTTT. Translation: CASSLTGGTGNEKLFF.

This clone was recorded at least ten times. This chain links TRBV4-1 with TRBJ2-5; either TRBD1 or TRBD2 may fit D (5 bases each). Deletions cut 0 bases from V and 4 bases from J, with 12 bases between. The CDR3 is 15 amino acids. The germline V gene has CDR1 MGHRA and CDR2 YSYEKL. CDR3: CASSQEGLRGETQYF. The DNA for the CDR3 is TGCGCCAGCAGCCAAGAGGGGCTACGGGGAGAGACCCAGTACTTC.

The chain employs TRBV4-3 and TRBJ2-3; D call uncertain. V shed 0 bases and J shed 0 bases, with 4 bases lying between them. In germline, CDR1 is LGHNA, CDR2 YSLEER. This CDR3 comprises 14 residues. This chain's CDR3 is CASSQDYSTDTQYF. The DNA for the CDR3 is TGCGCCAGCAGCCAAGATTACAGCACAGATACGCAGTATTTT.

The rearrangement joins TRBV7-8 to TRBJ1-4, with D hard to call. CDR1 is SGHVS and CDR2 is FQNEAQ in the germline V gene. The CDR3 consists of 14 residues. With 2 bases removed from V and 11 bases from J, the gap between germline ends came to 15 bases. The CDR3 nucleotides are TGTGCCAGCAGCTTAAGAAAGGACGCGGCCAAACTGTTTTTT. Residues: CASSLRKDAAKLFF.

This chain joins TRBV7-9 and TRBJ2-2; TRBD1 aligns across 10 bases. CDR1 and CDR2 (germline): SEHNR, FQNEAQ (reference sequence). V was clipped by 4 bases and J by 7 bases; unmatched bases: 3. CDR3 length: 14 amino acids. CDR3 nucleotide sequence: TGTGCCAGCAGCTGGGACAGGGGATTCGGGGAGCTGTTTTTT. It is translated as CASSWDRGFGELFF.

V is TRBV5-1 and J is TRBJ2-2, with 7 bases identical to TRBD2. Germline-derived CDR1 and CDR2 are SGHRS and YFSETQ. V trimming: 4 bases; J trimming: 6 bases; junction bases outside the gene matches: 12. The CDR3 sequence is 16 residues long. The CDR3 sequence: CASSGELGGFAGELFF. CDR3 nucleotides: TGCGCCAGCAGCGGTGAACTGGGAGGGTTCGCCGGGGAGCTGTTTTTT. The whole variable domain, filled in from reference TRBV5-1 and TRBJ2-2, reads KAGVTQTPRYLIKTRGQQVTLSCSPISGHRSVSWYQQTPGQGLQFLFEYFSETQRNKGNFPGRFSGRQFSNSRSEMNVSTLELGDSALYLCASSGELGGFAGELFFGEGSRLTVL.

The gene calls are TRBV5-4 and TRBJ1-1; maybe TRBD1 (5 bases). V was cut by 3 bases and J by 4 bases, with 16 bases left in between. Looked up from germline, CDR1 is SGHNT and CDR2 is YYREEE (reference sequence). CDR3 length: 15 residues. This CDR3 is CASSSSRGSGTEAFF. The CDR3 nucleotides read TGTGCCAGCAGCTCTTCCCGGGGGTCGGGCACTGAAGCTTTCTTT. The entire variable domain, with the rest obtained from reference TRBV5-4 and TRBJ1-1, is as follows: ETGVTQSPTHLIKTRGQQVTLRCSSQSGHNTVSWYQQALGQGPQFIFQYYREEENGRGNFPPRFSGLQFPNYSSELNVNALELDDSALYLCASSSSRGSGTEAFFGQGTRLTVV.

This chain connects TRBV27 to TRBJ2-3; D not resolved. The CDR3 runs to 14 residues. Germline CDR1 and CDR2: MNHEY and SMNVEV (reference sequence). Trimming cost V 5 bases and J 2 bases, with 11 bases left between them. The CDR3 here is CASSHPRLTDTQYF. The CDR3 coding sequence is TGTGCCAGCAGTCACCCAAGGCTCACAGATACGCAGTATTTT.

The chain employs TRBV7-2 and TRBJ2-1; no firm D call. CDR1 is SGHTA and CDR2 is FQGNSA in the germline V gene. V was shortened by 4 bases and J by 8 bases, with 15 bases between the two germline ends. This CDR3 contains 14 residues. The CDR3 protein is CASSSTWGEYEQFF. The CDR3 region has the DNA TGTGCCAGCAGCTCCACCTGGGGTGAGTATGAGCAGTTCTTC.

The CDR3 DNA sequence: TGTGCCAGCAGCCGGCTCCCTGGACTACTAGTGGTGGGGACCCAGTACTTC. Translated, it gives CASSRLPGLLVVGTQYF. The V call is TRBV7-2, the J call TRBJ2-5; possibly TRBD2 for D (6 bases). Germline CDR1 SGHTA, CDR2 FQGNSA. The CDR3 runs to 17 residues. V lost 5 bases and J lost 7, with 26 bases in between.

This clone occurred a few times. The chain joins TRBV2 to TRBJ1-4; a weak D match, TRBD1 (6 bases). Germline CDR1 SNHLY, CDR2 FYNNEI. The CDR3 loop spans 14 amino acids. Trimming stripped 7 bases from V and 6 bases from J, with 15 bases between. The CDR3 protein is CASNILAGDEKLFF. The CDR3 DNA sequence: TGTGCCAGCAATATACTGGCAGGGGATGAAAAACTGTTTTTT.

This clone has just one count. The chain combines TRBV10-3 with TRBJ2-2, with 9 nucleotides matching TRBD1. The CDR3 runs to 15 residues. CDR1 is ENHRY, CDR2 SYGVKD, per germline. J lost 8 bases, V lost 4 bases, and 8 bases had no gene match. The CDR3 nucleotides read TGTGCCATCAGTGGCCGGGACAGGGAAGGAGGGGAGCTGTTTTTT. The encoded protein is CAISGRDREGGELFF.

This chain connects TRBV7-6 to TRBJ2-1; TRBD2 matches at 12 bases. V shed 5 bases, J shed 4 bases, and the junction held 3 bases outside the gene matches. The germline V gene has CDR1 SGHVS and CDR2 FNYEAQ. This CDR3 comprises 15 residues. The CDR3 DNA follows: TGTGCCAGCAGCCCTACTAGCGGGGGGTACAATGAGCAGTTCTTC. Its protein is CASSPTSGGYNEQFF.

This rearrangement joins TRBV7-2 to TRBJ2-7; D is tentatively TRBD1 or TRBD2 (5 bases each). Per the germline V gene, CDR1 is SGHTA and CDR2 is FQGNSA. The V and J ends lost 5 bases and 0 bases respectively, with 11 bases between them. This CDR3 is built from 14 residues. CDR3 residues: CASSPGRVSYEQYF. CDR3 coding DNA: TGTGCCAGCAGCCCAGGGCGGGTCTCCTACGAGCAGTACTTC.

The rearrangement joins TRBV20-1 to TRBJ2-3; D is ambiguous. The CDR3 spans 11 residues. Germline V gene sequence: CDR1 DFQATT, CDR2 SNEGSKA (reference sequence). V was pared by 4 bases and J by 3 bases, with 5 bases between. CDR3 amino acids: CSAKKTDTQYF. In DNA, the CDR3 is TGCAGTGCTAAAAAGACAGATACGCAGTATTTT.

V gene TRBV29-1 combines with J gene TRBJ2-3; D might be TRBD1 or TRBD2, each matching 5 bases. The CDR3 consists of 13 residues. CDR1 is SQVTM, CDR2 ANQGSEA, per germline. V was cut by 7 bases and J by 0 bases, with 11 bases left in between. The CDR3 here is CSARDRSTDTQYF. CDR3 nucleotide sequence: TGCAGCGCCCGGGACCGGAGCACAGATACGCAGTATTTT.

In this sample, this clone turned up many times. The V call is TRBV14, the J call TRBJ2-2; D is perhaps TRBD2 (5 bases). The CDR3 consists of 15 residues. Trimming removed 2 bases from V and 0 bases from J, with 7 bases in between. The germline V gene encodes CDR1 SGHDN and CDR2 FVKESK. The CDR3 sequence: CASSQKLANTGELFF. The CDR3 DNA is TGTGCCAGCAGCCAAAAACTAGCGAACACCGGGGAGCTGTTTTTT.

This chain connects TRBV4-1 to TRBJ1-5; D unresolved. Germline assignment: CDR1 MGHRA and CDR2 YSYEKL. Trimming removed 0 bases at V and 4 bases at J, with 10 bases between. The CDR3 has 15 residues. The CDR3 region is CASSQDGQPNQPQHF. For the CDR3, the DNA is TGCGCCAGCAGCCAAGACGGCCAACCGAATCAGCCCCAGCATTTT.